The clone carrying this TCR beta chain was picked up a small number of times. There are 14 residues in the CDR3. Trimming took off 1 base at V and 10 bases at J, with 13 bases between the two ends. Per germline, CDR1 SGHAT and CDR2 FQNNGV. The data stem from a study of T cells in Graves' hyperthyroidism and ophthalmopathy. The investigators amplified TCR beta CDR3 regions from RNA transcripts. Carried out on the TCR CDR3, a first-round RT-PCR used the HTBI primer set. TCRdb fed the multiplex PCR reads into MiXCR, producing one record per CDR3 protein. The table has 500,000 to 800,000 distinct CDR3 sequences, approximately 15% seen once. Every diagnosis used clinical symptoms, serum thyroxine and TRAb, thyroid ultrasound and orbital computed tomography.

The gene calls are TRBV11-2 and TRBJ1-4; D is ambiguous. The origin of this receptor is a woman aged 45 to 65 with Graves' ophthalmopathy. Sequencing input: blood. The CDR3 nucleotides are TGTGCCAGCAGCTTAGGTACGGACGGCCGAAAACTGTTTTTT. Translation gives CASSLGTDGRKLFF.